This TCR beta chain is drawn from a study of neurological immune-mediated disorders. Study-wide results and caveats: Clinical features showed no association with the multiple sclerosis repertoire cluster, and MRI features showed none either.

The table lists this clonotype with many counts. Its matching antigen is unknown. With 10-nucleotide random UMIs, 5'RACE was used to make the cDNA. One entry per CDR3 protein results from TCRdb running MiXCR on the 5' RACE reads. The profile shows tens of thousands of distinct CDR3 sequences, approximately 3.6% of them singletons. Trimming took 1 base from V and 0 from J; bases not matched to a gene: 8. This CDR3 comprises 17 residues. Germline V lookup: CDR1 DFQATT, CDR2 SNEGSKA (reference sequence). The TCR originated in a woman in her 40s with multiple sclerosis. The specimen sequenced was CD4+ T cells from blood. The chain is built from TRBV20-1 and TRBJ2-7; 11 bases map to TRBD2. CDR3 amino acids: CSARVVASGGNSYEQYF. In DNA, the CDR3 is TGCAGTGCTAGAGTGGTGGCTAGCGGGGGGAACTCCTACGAGCAGTACTTC.